This is a list of T cell receptor beta chains from one sample in a study of cytomegalovirus exposure and HLA in healthy donors. Using immunoSEQ multiplex PCR, the repertoire was profiled, and TCRdb retains in-frame clones only, with some absent. The data contain 100,000 to 150,000 clones, 80% of them singletons. Sequences were obtained from PBMCs. These receptors all stem from a man under 40 in good health and CMV-seropositive. The conserved cysteine and the conserved F or W are not part of the CDR3 here.

cdr3_aa | j_call | v_call
ASSQGDTENTEAF | TRBJ1-1 | TRBV4-1
ASSSGAGGNMNTEAF | TRBJ1-1 | TRBV7-6
ASSLAQGAGYT | TRBJ1-2 | TRBV5-5
ASSLSLSQGGNQPQH | TRBJ1-5 | TRBV19
ASSLVDNSPYNEQF | TRBJ2-1 | TRBV7-2
ASSVSGVYGYT | TRBJ1-2 | TRBV9
ASSEADRYGYT | TRBJ1-2 | TRBV2
ASSLPVSYEQY | TRBJ2-7 | TRBV28
ASSEGGRGTDTQY | TRBJ2-3 | TRBV9
ASSPGTGGTEAF | TRBJ1-1 | TRBV7-3
ASTSGTNEKLF | TRBJ1-4 | TRBV28
ASSEGGGLQETQY | TRBJ2-5 | TRBV2
ASSLARYGYT | TRBJ1-2 | TRBV5-6
ASSPGTGDQPQH | TRBJ1-5 | TRBV18
ASSPTDRPNYGYT | TRBJ1-2 | TRBV5-1
ASSIREAGGNTIY | TRBJ1-3 | TRBV14
ASSIGESNEKLF | TRBJ1-4 | TRBV19
ASSLDPGTGVDEQY | TRBJ2-7 | TRBV7-7
ASSHPRNRGARGANVLT | TRBJ2-6 | TRBV11-1
ASSPFGGRTGSFYGYT | TRBJ1-2 | TRBV18
ASSLWDREDTEAF | TRBJ1-1 | TRBV13
ASRDRGTDTQY | TRBJ2-3 | TRBV4-1
ASSLDRTGETQY | TRBJ2-5 | TRBV11-2
ASSVKRSGNSPLH | TRBJ1-6 | TRBV6-6
ASRTGQGRNGELF | TRBJ2-2 | TRBV28
ASSVGGQLGEQY | TRBJ2-7 | TRBV9
ASSPPTQHMNTEAF | TRBJ1-1 | TRBV18
ASSIVKGQGLLNTEAF | TRBJ1-1 | TRBV19
ASSARGTEAF | TRBJ1-1 | TRBV6-5
ASSLDLGTKLGNEQF | TRBJ2-1 | TRBV7-2
ASSLTGKNTEAF | TRBJ1-1 | TRBV2
SVPSGSGGTEAF | TRBJ1-1 | TRBV29-1
ASSLHPGTPLGTDTQY | TRBJ2-3 | TRBV9
ASSSGLATYNEQF | TRBJ2-1 | TRBV6-5
ASSPLEVAEAF | TRBJ1-1 | TRBV6-5
ASSASGGANYEQY | TRBJ2-7 | TRBV19
ASNPDRAYEQY | TRBJ2-7 | TRBV6-1
ASSPSIQGIRDTEAF | TRBJ1-1 | TRBV18
ASSPRRGQGAYEQY | TRBJ2-7 | TRBV5-6
SVEEDRGEQY | TRBJ2-7 | TRBV29-1
ASSRYYRLTENNEQF | TRBJ2-1 | TRBV7-3
ASSPGGGGYNEQF | TRBJ2-1 | TRBV28
AWGVGYGYT | TRBJ1-2 | TRBV30